This is a list of T cell receptor beta chains from one sample in a study of T cells in Graves' hyperthyroidism and ophthalmopathy. One entry per CDR3 protein, called by TCRdb with MiXCR from the multiplex PCR reads. This table has roughly 300,000 distinct CDR3 sequences, 18% appearing once. Sample: blood. Receptor source: a woman between 50 and 59 years old with Graves' hyperthyroidism. Each CDR3 is given with its conserved first and last residue. D genes are given only for firm matches. Where a row states a size, it is once, few, many or the class of an expanded clone; other rows omit it.

J gene: TRBJ2-7; V gene: TRBV24-1; D gene: NA; clone size: NA; CDR3 protein: CATSDLLRGTYEQYF; CDR3 DNA: TGTGCCACCAGTGACCTCCTTAGGGGCACCTACGAGCAGTACTTC
J gene: TRBJ2-7; V gene: TRBV7-8; D gene: NA; clone size: many; CDR3 protein: CASSPRPPAPYEQYF; CDR3 DNA: TGTGCCAGCAGCCCAAGGCCACCCGCCCCCTACGAGCAGTACTTC
J gene: TRBJ2-7; V gene: TRBV20-1; D gene: TRBD1; clone size: many; CDR3 protein: CSARDRGEQYF; CDR3 DNA: TGCAGTGCTAGGGACAGGGGGGAGCAGTACTTC
J gene: TRBJ2-7; V gene: TRBV20-1; D gene: TRBD2; clone size: few; CDR3 protein: CSAGTSGSISYEQYF; CDR3 DNA: TGCAGTGCTGGGACTAGCGGGAGTATTTCCTACGAGCAGTACTTC
J gene: TRBJ2-1; V gene: TRBV3-1; D gene: NA; clone size: many; CDR3 protein: CASSQDTANDEQFF; CDR3 DNA: TGTGCCAGCAGCCAAGATACGGCCAACGATGAGCAGTTCTTC
J gene: TRBJ1-1; V gene: TRBV3-1; D gene: NA; clone size: many; CDR3 protein: CASSPGGHTLNTEAFF; CDR3 DNA: TGTGCCAGCAGCCCTGGGGGACATACCCTGAACACTGAAGCTTTCTTT
J gene: TRBJ2-1; V gene: TRBV7-9; D gene: TRBD1; clone size: NA; CDR3 protein: CASSRGQVGSNEQFF; CDR3 DNA: TGTGCCAGCAGCCGTGGACAGGTCGGCAGCAATGAGCAGTTCTTC
J gene: TRBJ2-5; V gene: TRBV11-2; D gene: NA; clone size: NA; CDR3 protein: CASSFSGTDETQYF; CDR3 DNA: TGTGCCAGCAGCTTCTCCGGGACGGATGAGACCCAGTACTTC
J gene: TRBJ2-3; V gene: TRBV10-2; D gene: TRBD2; clone size: NA; CDR3 protein: CASSPTSGSSDTQYF; CDR3 DNA: TGCGCCAGCAGTCCTACTAGCGGGAGTTCAGATACGCAGTATTTT
J gene: TRBJ2-3; V gene: TRBV6-1; D gene: TRBD2; clone size: many; CDR3 protein: CASSFFSGSSDTQYF; CDR3 DNA: TGTGCCAGCAGTTTCTTTAGCGGGAGCTCAGATACGCAGTATTTT
J gene: TRBJ2-2; V gene: TRBV7-8; D gene: TRBD1; clone size: NA; CDR3 protein: CASSIGQGAVTGELFF; CDR3 DNA: TGTGCCAGCAGCATAGGACAGGGGGCAGTCACCGGGGAGCTGTTTTTT
J gene: TRBJ2-2; V gene: TRBV18; D gene: NA; clone size: many; CDR3 protein: CASSPTSTGELFF; CDR3 DNA: TGTGCCAGCTCACCCACATCTACCGGGGAGCTGTTTTTT
J gene: TRBJ1-4; V gene: TRBV19; D gene: TRBD1; clone size: NA; CDR3 protein: CASSIRGTSNEKLFF; CDR3 DNA: TGTGCCAGTAGTATCAGGGGGACATCTAATGAAAAACTGTTTTTT
J gene: TRBJ1-5; V gene: TRBV20-1; D gene: NA; clone size: many; CDR3 protein: CSARDVGYQPQHF; CDR3 DNA: TGCAGTGCTAGAGATGTAGGGTATCAGCCCCAGCATTTT
J gene: TRBJ2-5; V gene: TRBV5-1; D gene: NA; clone size: many; CDR3 protein: CASSLAPGQGGYQETQYF; CDR3 DNA: TGCGCCAGCAGCTTGGCTCCCGGACAGGGAGGGTACCAAGAGACCCAGTACTTC
J gene: TRBJ1-3; V gene: TRBV7-9; D gene: NA; clone size: few; CDR3 protein: CASSFAGTGNTIYF; CDR3 DNA: TGTGCCAGCAGCTTCGCAGGAACTGGAAACACCATATATTTT